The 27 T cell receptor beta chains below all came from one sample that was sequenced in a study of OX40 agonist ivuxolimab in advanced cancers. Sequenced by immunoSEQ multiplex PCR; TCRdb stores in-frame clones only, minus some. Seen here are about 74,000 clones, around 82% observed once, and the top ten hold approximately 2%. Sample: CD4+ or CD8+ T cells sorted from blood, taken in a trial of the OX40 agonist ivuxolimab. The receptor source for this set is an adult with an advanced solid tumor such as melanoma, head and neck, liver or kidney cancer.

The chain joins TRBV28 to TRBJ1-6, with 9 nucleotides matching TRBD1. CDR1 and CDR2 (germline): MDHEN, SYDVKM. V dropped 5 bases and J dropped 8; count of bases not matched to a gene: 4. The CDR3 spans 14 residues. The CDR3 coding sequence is TGTGCCAGCAGTCGGGACAGGGTAGATTCACCCCTCCACTTT. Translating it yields CASSRDRVDSPLHF.

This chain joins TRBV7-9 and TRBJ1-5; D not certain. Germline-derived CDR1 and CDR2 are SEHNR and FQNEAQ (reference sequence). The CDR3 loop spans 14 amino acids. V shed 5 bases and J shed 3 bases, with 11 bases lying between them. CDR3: CASSPAQVNQPQHF. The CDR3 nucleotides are TGTGCCAGCAGCCCCGCGCAGGTCAATCAGCCCCAGCATTTT.

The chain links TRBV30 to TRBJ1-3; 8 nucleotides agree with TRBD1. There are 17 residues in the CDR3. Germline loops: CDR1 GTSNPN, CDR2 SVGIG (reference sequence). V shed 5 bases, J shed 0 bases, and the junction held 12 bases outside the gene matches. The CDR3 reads CAWDQTTGVFSGNTIYF. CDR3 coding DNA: TGTGCCTGGGACCAAACGACAGGGGTGTTCTCTGGAAACACCATATATTTT.

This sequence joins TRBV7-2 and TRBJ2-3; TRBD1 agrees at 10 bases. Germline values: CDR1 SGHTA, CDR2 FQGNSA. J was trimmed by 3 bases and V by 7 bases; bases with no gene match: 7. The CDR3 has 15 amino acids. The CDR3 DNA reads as TGTGCCAGCACCTTGTGGACAGGGGGGACAGATACGCAGTATTTT. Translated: CASTLWTGGTDTQYF.

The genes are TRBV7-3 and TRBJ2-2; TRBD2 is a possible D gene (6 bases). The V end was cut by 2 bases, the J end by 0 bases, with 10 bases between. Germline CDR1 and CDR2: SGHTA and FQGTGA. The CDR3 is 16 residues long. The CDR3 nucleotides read TGTGCCAGCAGCTTATCGCCGGGGGCGAACACCGGGGAGCTGTTTTTT. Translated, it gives CASSLSPGANTGELFF.

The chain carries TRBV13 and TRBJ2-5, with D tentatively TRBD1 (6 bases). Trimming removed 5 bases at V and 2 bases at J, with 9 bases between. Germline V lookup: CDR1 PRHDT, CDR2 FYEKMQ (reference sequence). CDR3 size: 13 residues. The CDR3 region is CASSMDRQETQYF. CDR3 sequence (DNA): TGTGCCAGCAGCATGGACAGACAAGAGACCCAGTACTTC.

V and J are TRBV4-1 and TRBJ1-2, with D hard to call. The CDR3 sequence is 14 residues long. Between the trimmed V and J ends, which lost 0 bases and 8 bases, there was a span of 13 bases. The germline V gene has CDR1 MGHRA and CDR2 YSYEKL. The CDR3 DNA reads TGCGCCAGCAGCCAAGATGAAGGGTCCGGAGGCTACACCTTC. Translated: CASSQDEGSGGYTF.

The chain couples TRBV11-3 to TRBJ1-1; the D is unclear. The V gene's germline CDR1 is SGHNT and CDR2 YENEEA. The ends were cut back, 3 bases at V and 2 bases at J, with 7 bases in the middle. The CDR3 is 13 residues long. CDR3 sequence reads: CASSFGANTEAFF. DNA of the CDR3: TGTGCCAGCAGCTTTGGTGCCAACACTGAAGCTTTCTTT.

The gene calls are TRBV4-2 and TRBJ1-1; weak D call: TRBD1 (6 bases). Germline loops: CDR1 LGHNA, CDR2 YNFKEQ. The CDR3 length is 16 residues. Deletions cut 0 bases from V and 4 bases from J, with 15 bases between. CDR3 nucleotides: TGTGCCAGCAGCCAAGAATTCCGCGGGGGGCCCACTGAAGCTTTCTTT. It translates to CASSQEFRGGPTEAFF.

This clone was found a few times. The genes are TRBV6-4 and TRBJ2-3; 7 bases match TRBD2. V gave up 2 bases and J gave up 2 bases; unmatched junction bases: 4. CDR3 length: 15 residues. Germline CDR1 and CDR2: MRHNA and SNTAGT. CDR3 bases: TGTGCCAGCAGTGACCAGGGACTATCCACAGATACGCAGTATTTT. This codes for CASSDQGLSTDTQYF.

CDR3 sequence: CASSMELAGSYEQYF. The DNA of the CDR3 is TGTGCCAGTAGTATGGAACTAGCGGGATCCTACGAGCAGTACTTC. V is TRBV19 and J is TRBJ2-7, with 10 bases aligning to TRBD2. The CDR3 is 15 residues long. V was pared by 3 bases and J by 1 base, with 3 bases of the junction left unmatched. From germline, CDR1 is LNHDA and CDR2 SQIVND (reference sequence).

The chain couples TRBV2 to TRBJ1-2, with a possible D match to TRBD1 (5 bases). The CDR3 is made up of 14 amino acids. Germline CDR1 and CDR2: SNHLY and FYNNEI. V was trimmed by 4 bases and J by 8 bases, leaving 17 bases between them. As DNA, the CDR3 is TGTGCCAGCAGTGGCGGGACGGGGGGTTTGGGCTACACCTTC. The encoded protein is CASSGGTGGLGYTF.

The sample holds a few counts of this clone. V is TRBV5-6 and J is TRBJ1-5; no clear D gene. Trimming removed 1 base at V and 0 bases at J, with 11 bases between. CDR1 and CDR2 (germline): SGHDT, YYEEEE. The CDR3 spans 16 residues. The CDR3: CASSLRSADSNQPQHF. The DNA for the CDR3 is TGTGCCAGCAGCTTGAGGAGCGCGGATAGCAATCAGCCCCAGCATTTT.

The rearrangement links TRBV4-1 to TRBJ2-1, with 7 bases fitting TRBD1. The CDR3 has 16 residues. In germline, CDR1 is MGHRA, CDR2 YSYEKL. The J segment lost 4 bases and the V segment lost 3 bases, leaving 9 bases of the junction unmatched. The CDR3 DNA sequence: TGCGCCAGCAGCCACCGTACCGGGACAGCATACAATGAGCAGTTCTTC. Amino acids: CASSHRTGTAYNEQFF.

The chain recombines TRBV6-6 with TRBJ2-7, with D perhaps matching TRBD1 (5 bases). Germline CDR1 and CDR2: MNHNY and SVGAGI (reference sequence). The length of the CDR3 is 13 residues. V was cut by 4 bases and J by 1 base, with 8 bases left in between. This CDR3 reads CASSSGQSYEQYF. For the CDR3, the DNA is TGTGCCAGCAGTTCAGGACAATCCTACGAGCAGTACTTC.

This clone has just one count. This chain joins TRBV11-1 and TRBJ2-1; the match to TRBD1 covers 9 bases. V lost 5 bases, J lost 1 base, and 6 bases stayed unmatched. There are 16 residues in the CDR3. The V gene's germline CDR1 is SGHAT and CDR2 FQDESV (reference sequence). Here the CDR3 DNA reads TGTGCCAGCAGCCCCGGGGGACAGGGATCCTACAATGAGCAGTTCTTC. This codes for CASSPGGQGSYNEQFF.

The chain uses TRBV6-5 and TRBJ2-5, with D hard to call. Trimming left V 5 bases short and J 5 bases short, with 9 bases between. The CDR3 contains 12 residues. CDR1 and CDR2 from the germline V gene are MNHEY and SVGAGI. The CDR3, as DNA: TGTGCCAGCAGTACCCAGGCGGAGACCCAGTACTTC. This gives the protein CASSTQAETQYF.

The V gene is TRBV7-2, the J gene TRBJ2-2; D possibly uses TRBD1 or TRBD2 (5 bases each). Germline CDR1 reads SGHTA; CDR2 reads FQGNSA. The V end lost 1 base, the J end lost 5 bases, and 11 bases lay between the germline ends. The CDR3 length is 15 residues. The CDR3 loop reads CASSLVRGRTGELFF. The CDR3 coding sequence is TGTGCCAGCAGCTTAGTCCGGGGCCGAACCGGGGAGCTGTTTTTT.

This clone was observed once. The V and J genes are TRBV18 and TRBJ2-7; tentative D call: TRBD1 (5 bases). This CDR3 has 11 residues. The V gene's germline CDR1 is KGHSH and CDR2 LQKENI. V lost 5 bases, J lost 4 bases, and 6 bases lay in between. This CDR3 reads CASSDRYEQYF. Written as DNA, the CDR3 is TGTGCCAGCTCAGACAGATACGAGCAGTACTTC.

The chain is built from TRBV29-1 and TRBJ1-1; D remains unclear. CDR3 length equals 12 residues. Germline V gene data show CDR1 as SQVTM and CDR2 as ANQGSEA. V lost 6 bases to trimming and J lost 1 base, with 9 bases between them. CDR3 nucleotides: TGCAGCGTGGCTCGAGGGAACACTGAAGCTTTCTTT. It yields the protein CSVARGNTEAFF.

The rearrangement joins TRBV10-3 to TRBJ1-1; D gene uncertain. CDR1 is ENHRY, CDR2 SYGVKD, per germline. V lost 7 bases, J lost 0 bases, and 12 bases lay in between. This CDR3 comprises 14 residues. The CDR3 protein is CAIKGNSLNTEAFF. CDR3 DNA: TGTGCCATCAAAGGAAACAGTCTGAACACTGAAGCTTTCTTT.

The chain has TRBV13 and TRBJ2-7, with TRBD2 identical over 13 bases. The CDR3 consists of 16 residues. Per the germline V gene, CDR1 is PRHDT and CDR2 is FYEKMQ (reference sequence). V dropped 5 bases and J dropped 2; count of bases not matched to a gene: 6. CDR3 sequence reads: CASSRLAGGPAYEQYF. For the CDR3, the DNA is TGTGCCAGCAGCCGACTAGCGGGGGGCCCCGCCTACGAGCAGTACTTC. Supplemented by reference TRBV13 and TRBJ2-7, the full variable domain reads AAGVIQSPRHLIKEKRETATLKCYPIPRHDTVYWYQQGPGQDPQFLISFYEKMQSDKGSIPDRFSAQQFSDYHSELNMSSLELGDSALYFCASSRLAGGPAYEQYFGPGTRLTVT.

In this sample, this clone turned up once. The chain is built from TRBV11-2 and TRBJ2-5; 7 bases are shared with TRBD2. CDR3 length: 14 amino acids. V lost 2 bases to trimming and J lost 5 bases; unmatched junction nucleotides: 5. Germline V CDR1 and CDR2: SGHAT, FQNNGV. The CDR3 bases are TGTGCCAGCAGCTTACAGGTAGCGGGTGAGACCCAGTACTTC. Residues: CASSLQVAGETQYF.

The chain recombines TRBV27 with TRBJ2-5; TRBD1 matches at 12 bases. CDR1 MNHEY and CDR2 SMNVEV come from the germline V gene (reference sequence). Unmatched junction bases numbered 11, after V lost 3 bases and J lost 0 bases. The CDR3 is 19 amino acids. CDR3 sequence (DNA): TGTGCCAGCAGTTTGGGGACAGGGGGCACTAGCGGTTACCAAGAGACCCAGTACTTC. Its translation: CASSLGTGGTSGYQETQYF.

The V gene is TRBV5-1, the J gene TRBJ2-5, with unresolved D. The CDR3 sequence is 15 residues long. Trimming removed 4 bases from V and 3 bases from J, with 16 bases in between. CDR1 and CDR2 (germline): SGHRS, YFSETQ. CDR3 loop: CASSATGSSKETQYF. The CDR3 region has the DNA TGCGCCAGCAGCGCCACCGGGTCCTCAAAAGAGACCCAGTACTTC.

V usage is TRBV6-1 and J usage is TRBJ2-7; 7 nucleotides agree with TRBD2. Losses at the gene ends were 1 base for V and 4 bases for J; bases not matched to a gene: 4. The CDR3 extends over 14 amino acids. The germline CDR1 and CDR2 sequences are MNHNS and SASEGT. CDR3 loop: CASSEGPSGYEQYF. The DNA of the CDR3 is TGTGCCAGCAGTGAAGGCCCTAGCGGTTACGAGCAGTACTTC.

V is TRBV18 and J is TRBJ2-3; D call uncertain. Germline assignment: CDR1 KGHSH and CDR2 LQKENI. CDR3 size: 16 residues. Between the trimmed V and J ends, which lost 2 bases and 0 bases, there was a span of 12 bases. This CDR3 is CASSPRRRPSTDTQYF. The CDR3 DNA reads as TGTGCCAGCTCACCAAGACGACGCCCCAGCACAGATACGCAGTATTTT.